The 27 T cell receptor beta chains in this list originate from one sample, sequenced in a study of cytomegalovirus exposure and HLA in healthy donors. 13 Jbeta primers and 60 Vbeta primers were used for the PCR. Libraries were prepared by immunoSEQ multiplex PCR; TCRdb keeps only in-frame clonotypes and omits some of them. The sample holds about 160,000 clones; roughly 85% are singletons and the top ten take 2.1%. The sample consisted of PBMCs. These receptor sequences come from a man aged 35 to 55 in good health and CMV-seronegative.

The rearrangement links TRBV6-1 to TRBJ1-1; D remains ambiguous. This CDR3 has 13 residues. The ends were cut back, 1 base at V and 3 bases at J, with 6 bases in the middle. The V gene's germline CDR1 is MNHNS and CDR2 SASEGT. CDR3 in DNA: TGTGCCAGCAGTGAAGAGAGGTACACTGAAGCTTTCTTT. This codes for CASSEERYTEAFF.

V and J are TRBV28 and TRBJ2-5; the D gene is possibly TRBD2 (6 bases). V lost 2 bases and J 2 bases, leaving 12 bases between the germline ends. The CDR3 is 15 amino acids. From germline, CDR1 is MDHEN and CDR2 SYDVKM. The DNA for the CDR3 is TGTGCCAGCAGTTTAGCGGGGTTCGATCAAGAGACCCAGTACTTC. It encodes CASSLAGFDQETQYF.

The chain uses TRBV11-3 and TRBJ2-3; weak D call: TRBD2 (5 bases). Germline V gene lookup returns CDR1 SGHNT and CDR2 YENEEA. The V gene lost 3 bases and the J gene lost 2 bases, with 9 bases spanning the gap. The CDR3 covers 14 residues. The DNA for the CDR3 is TGTGCCAGCAGCTTGGACTTTCTCACAGATACGCAGTATTTT. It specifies CASSLDFLTDTQYF.

The CDR3 bases are TGTGCCAGCAGTCAGGACAGCACTTATGGCTACACCTTC. This encodes CASSQDSTYGYTF. The J gene is TRBJ1-2, the V gene TRBV28, with D possibly TRBD1 on 6 matching bases. Germline V gene sequence: CDR1 MDHEN, CDR2 SYDVKM. V dropped 5 bases and J dropped 5 bases, with 12 bases sitting between them. This CDR3 is built from 13 residues.

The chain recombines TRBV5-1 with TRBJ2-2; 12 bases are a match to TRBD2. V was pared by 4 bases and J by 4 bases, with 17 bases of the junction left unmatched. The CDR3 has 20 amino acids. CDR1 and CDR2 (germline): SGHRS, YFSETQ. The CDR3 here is CASSGKHRTSGASGTGELFF. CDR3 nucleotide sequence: TGCGCCAGCAGCGGAAAACACCGGACTAGCGGGGCCTCGGGCACCGGGGAGCTGTTTTTT.

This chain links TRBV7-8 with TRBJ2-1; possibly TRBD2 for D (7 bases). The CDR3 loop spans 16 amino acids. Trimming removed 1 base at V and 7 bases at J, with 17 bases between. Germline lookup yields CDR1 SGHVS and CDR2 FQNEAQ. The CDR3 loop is CASSLGGRERRNEQFF. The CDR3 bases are TGTGCCAGCAGCTTAGGGGGGCGGGAGCGGAGGAATGAGCAGTTCTTC.

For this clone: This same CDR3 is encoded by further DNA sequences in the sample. DNA for the CDR3: TGTGCCAGCTCACCAGGGACAGGTAATACTGAAGCTTTCTTT. Translated, it gives CASSPGTGNTEAFF. The chain combines TRBV18 with TRBJ1-1; 8 nucleotides line up with TRBD1. V lost 2 bases and J lost 5; bases outside the gene matches: 4. The germline V gene encodes CDR1 KGHSH and CDR2 LQKENI. There are 14 residues in the CDR3.

CDR3 amino acids: CASSLSRSVDTQYF. DNA for the CDR3: TGTGCCAGCAGCTTATCGAGGAGTGTAGATACGCAGTATTTT. V is TRBV7-2 and J is TRBJ2-3; D gene unclear. The CDR3 has 14 residues. Germline CDR1 reads SGHTA; CDR2 reads FQGNSA. V shed 2 bases and J shed 5 bases, with 11 bases lying between them.

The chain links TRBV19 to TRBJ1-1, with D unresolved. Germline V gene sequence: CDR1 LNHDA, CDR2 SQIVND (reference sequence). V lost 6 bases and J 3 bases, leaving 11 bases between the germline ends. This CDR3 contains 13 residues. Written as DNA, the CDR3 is TGTGCCAGTAGGGAGATCGGGGACACTGAAGCTTTCTTT. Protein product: CASREIGDTEAFF.

The CDR3 DNA sequence: TGTGCCAGGGGGGGACTAGAGTATTCCACCGGGGAGCTGTTTTTT. Its protein product is CARGGLEYSTGELFF. The chain uses TRBV6-1 and TRBJ2-2, with 8 bases identical to TRBD2. V lost 9 bases to trimming and J lost 4 bases; unmatched junction nucleotides: 10. The length of the CDR3 is 15 residues. CDR1 is MNHNS and CDR2 is SASEGT in the germline V gene.

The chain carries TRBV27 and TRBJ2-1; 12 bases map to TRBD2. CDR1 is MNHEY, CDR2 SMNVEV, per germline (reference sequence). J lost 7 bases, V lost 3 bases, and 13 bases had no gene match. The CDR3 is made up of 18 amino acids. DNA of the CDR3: TGTGCCAGCAGTTTCTCTAGCGGGAGGGCCTATGAAACTAATGAGCAGTTCTTC. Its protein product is CASSFSSGRAYETNEQFF.

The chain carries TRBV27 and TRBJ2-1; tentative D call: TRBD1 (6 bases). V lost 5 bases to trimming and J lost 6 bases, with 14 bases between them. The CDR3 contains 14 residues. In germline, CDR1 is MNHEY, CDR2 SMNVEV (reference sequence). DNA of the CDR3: TGTGCCAGCAGTCCGACGGGACACAGCAATGAGCAGTTCTTC. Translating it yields CASSPTGHSNEQFF.

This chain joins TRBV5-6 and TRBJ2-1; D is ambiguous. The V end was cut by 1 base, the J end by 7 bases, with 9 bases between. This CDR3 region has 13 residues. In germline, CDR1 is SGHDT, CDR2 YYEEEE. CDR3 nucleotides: TGTGCCAGCAGCTTGAGTCTGGAGAATGAGCAGTTCTTC. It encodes CASSLSLENEQFF. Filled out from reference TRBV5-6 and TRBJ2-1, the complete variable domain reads DAGVTQSPTHLIKTRGQQVTLRCSPKSGHDTVSWYQQALGQGPQFIFQYYEEEERQRGNFPDRFSGHQFPNYSSELNVNALLLGDSALYLCASSLSLENEQFFGPGTRLTVL.

CDR3 bases: TGTGCCAGCAGCTACGGGGGTATCCAAGAGACCCAGTACTTC. This translates into CASSYGGIQETQYF. The V and J genes are TRBV7-9 and TRBJ2-5; D is perhaps TRBD2 (6 bases). Germline V gene data show CDR1 as SEHNR and CDR2 as FQNEAQ (reference sequence). The CDR3 runs 14 residues. V was pared by 4 bases and J by 1 base, with 10 bases between.

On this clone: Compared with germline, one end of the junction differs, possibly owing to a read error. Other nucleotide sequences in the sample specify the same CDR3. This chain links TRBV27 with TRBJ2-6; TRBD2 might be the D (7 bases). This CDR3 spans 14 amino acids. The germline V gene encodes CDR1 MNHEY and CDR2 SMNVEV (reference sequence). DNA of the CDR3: TGTGCCAGCAGTCCGGGGGCGGGGGCCAACGGCCTGACTTTC. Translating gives CASSPGAGANGLTF.

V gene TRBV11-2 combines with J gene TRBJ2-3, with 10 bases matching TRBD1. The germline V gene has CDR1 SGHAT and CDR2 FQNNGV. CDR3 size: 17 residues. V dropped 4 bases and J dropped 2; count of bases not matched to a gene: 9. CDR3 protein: CASSSTSGTGDTDTQYF. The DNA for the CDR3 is TGTGCCAGCAGCTCCACGTCCGGGACAGGGGACACAGATACGCAGTATTTT. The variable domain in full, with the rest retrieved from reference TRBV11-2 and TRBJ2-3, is EAGVAQSPRYKIIEKRQSVAFWCNPISGHATLYWYQQILGQGPKLLIQFQNNGVVDDSQLPKDRFSAERLKGVDSTLKIQPAKLEDSAVYLCASSSTSGTGDTDTQYFGPGTRLTVL.

The CDR3 region has the DNA TGTGCCAGCAGTTACCCCAGCGGAGGAAGCACCGGGGAGCTGTTTTTT. It yields the protein CASSYPSGGSTGELFF. J is TRBJ2-2 and V is TRBV6-5, with D perhaps TRBD2 (5 bases). CDR1 is MNHEY and CDR2 is SVGAGI in the germline V gene. The CDR3 extends over 16 amino acids. V was clipped by 2 bases and J by 4 bases, with 14 bases between them.

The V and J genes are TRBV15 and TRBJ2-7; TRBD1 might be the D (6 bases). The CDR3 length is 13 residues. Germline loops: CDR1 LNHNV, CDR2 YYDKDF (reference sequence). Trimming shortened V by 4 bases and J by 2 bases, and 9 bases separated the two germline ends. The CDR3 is CATSTGQTYEQYF. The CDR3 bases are TGTGCCACCAGCACCGGACAGACCTACGAGCAGTACTTC.

For the CDR3, the DNA is TGCGCCAGCAGCCAAGAGAGCTCCTATAATTCACCCCTCCACTTT. It translates to CASSQESSYNSPLHF. The chain links TRBV4-1 to TRBJ1-6; the D is unclear. V gave up 0 bases and J gave up 0 bases, with 3 bases separating them. Germline V gene data show CDR1 as MGHRA and CDR2 as YSYEKL. The CDR3 is made up of 15 amino acids.

The CDR3 reads CASSARQVYTF. In DNA, the CDR3 is TGTGCCAGCAGCGCCCGACAGGTTTACACCTTC. The V and J genes are TRBV9 and TRBJ1-2; TRBD1 might be the D (6 bases). This CDR3 is 11 amino acids long. CDR1 SGDLS and CDR2 YYNGEE come from the germline V gene. Trimming left V 3 bases short and J 11 bases short, with 11 bases between.

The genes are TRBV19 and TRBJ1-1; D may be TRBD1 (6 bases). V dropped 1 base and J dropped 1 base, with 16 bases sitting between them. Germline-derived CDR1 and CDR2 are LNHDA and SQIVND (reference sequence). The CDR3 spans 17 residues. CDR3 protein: CASSIVGGRWANTEAFF. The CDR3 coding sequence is TGTGCCAGTAGTATAGTGGGGGGGCGTTGGGCGAACACTGAAGCTTTCTTT.

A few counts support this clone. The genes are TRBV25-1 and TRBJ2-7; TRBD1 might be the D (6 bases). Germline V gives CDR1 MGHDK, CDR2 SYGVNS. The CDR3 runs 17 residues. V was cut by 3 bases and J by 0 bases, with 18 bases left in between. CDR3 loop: CASSETPGQQGSYEQYF. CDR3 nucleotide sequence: TGTGCCAGCAGTGAGACCCCCGGACAGCAAGGCTCCTACGAGCAGTACTTC.

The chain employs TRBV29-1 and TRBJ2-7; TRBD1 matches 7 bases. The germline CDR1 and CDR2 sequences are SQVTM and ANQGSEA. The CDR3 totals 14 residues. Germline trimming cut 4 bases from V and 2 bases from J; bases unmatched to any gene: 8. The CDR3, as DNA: TGCAGCGTTGGTCCTCGGGACAGAACCTACGAGCAGTACTTC. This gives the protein CSVGPRDRTYEQYF.

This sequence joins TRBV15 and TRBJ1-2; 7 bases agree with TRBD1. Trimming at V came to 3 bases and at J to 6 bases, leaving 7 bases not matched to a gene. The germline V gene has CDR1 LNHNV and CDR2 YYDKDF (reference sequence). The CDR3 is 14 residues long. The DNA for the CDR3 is TGTGCCACCAGCAGCGCCGGGACAGCCAATGGCTACACCTTC. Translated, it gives CATSSAGTANGYTF.

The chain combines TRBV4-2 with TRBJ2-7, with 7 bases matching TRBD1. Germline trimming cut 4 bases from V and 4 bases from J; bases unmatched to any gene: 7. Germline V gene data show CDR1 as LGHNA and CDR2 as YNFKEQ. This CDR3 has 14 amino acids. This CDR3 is CASSPGQVGYEQYF. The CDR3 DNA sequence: TGTGCCAGCAGCCCCGGACAGGTTGGGTACGAGCAGTACTTC.

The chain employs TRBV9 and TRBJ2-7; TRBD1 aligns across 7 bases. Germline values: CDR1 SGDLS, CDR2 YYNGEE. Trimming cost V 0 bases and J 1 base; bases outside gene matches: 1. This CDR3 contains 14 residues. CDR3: CASSVGDSSYEQYF. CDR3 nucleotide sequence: TGTGCCAGCAGCGTAGGGGACAGTTCCTACGAGCAGTACTTC.

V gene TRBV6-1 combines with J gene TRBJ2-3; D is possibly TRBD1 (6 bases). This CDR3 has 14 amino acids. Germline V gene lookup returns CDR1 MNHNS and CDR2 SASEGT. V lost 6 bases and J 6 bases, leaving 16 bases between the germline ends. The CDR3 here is CASSPTRGLDTQYF. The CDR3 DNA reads TGTGCCAGCAGCCCGACAAGGGGGTTGGATACGCAGTATTTT.